Listed here is a single T cell receptor beta chain. The V gene's germline CDR1 is LGHNA and CDR2 YSLEER. V was clipped by 0 bases and J by 7 bases, with 13 bases between them. CDR3 size: 16 residues. The data originate from a study of shared clonotypes between healthy human individuals. TCRdb's table, derived via immunoSEQ multiplex PCR, lists solely in-frame clones and lacks some. The sample includes approximately 2.4 million clones, 90% to 96% of them seen just once. The sequence derives from a man aged 18 to 35 in good health. Sequenced input: naive CD4+ T cells sorted from blood. Subset: CD45RA+ positively selected. V and J are TRBV4-3 and TRBJ1-6, with D tentatively TRBD1 (5 bases). Here the CDR3 reads CASSQDGGGRNSPLHF. CDR3 bases: TGCGCCAGCAGCCAAGATGGGGGGGGACGGAATTCACCCCTCCACTTT.